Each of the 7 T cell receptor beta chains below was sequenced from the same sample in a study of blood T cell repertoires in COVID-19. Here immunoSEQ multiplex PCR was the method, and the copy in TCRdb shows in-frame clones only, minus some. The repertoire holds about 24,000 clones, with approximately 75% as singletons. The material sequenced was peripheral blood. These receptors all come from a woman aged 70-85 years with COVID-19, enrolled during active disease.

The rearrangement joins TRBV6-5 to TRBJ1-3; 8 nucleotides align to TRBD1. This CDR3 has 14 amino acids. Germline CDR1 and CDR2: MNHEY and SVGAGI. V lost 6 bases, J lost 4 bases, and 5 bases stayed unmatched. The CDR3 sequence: CASRQGARGNTIYF. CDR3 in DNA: TGTGCCAGCAGGCAGGGGGCGCGGGGAAACACCATATATTTT.

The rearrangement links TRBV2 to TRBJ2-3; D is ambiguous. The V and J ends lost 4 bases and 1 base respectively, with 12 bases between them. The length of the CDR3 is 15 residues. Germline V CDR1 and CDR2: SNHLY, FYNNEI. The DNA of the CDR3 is TGTGCCAGCAGTGTTTATTTAGCACGCACAGATACGCAGTATTTT. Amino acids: CASSVYLARTDTQYF.

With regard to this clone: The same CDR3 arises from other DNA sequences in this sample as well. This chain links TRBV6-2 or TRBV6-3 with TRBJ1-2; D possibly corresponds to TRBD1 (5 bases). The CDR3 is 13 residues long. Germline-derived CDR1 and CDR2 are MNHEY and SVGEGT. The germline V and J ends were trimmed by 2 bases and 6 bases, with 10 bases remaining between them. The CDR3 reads CASSYMGGDGYTF. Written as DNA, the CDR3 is TGTGCCAGCAGTTACATGGGGGGTGATGGCTACACCTTC.

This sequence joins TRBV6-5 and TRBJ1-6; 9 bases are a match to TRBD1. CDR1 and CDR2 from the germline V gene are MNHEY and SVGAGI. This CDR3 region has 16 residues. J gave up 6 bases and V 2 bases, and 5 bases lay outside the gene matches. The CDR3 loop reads CASSYGDRDRNSPLHF. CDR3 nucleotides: TGTGCCAGCAGTTACGGGGACAGGGATCGTAATTCACCCCTCCACTTT.

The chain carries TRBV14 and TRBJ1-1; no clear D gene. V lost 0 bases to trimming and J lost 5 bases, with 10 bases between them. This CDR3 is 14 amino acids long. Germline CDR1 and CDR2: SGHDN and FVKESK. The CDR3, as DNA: TGTGCCAGCAGCCAAGATCGAGGGCAAACTGAAGCTTTCTTT. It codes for CASSQDRGQTEAFF.

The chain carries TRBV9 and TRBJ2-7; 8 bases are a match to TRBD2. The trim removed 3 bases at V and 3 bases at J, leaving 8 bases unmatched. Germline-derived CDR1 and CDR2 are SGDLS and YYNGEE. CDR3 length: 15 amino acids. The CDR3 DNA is TGTGCCAGCAGCGCCTTTAGCGGGGCGGACTACGAGCAGTACTTC. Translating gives CASSAFSGADYEQYF.

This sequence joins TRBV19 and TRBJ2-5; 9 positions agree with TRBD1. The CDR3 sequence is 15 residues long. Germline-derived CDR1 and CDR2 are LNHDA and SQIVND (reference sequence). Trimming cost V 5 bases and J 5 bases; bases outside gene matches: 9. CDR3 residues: CASSLSSGTGETQYF. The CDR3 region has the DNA TGTGCCAGTAGTCTCTCCTCCGGGACAGGGGAGACCCAGTACTTC.